This entry features one T cell receptor beta chain sequence. The antigen remains undetermined. Each of the donors had approximately 10 milliliters of peripheral blood drawn into EDTA-treated Vacutainer tubes. With each sample, at least 6 micrograms of total RNA were extracted. The CDR3 extends over 16 amino acids. J lost 3 bases, V lost 8 bases, and 13 bases had no gene match. For the second PCR, which ran for roughly 7 to 11 cycles, a sample-barcoded 5' primer and a J-beta primer mix were used. Every cDNA molecule bore a tag from a template-switch adaptor containing 12 random nucleotides. MiXCR was run by TCRdb on the 5' RACE reads, yielding one entry per CDR3 protein. The sample includes 980,000 or so distinct CDR3 sequences, around 46% of them seen just once. This sample was included in a study of blood T cells in healthy people across ages. Regarding the study as a whole: In the absence of known donor CMV status, changes in expanded clonotypes were possibly confounded.

The sample comprised blood. The sequence derives from a man aged 25 to 40 in good health. The chain joins TRBV12-3 or TRBV12-4 to TRBJ2-3; 8 positions match TRBD2. The CDR3 spells CASSLPGGGWTDTQYF. For the CDR3, the DNA is TGTGCCAGCTCCCTTCCGGGCGGGGGGTGGACAGATACGCAGTATTTT.